The 10 T cell receptor beta chains reported below all come from one sample, sequenced in a study of radiotherapy plus CTLA-4 blockade in lung cancer. Some clones are missing from TCRdb's copy, which holds only in-frame ones; the method was immunoSEQ multiplex PCR. The table has tens of thousands of clones, under 80% seen once. Sequenced here: peripheral blood, sampled from a patient treated with radiotherapy plus ipilimumab. The receptor set was obtained from a human donor with non-small cell lung cancer who had stable disease on radiotherapy plus ipilimumab.

The V and J genes are TRBV19 and TRBJ2-3, with a possible D match to TRBD1 (6 bases). The length of the CDR3 is 13 residues. Germline lookup yields CDR1 LNHDA and CDR2 SQIVND (reference sequence). The V gene lost 8 bases and the J gene lost 4 bases, with 13 bases spanning the gap. CDR3 protein: CASARDISDTQYF. The CDR3 bases are TGTGCCAGTGCCAGGGACATCTCAGATACGCAGTATTTT.

The V call is TRBV2, the J call TRBJ1-1; D is unresolved. CDR1 and CDR2 (germline): SNHLY, FYNNEI. The CDR3 totals 13 residues. Between the trimmed V and J ends, which lost 6 bases and 1 base, there was a span of 9 bases. CDR3 loop: CASSRKGNTEAFF. DNA for the CDR3: TGTGCCAGCAGCCGGAAGGGGAACACTGAAGCTTTCTTT.

This clone has just one count. This chain uses TRBV5-6 with TRBJ2-7; no clear D gene. V was pared by 0 bases and J by 3 bases, with 10 bases between. CDR1 and CDR2 from the germline V gene are SGHDT and YYEEEE. The CDR3 length is 14 residues. CDR3 residues: CASSLERKFYEQYF. CDR3 nucleotide sequence: TGTGCCAGCAGCTTGGAGAGAAAATTCTACGAGCAGTACTTC.

The CDR3 coding sequence is TGTGCCAGCAGCTCCCGGGACAGGGGGAGAAGTGGCTACACCTTC. This codes for CASSSRDRGRSGYTF. The rearrangement links TRBV9 to TRBJ1-2; 11 bases are a match to TRBD1. CDR1 is SGDLS and CDR2 is YYNGEE in the germline V gene. The CDR3 sequence is 15 residues long. V dropped 4 bases and J dropped 7; count of bases not matched to a gene: 9.

This sequence joins TRBV4-3 and TRBJ1-4; D is ambiguous. Germline V gene data show CDR1 as LGHNA and CDR2 as YSLEER. The CDR3 has 14 residues. V was pared by 4 bases and J by 7 bases, with 13 bases between. The CDR3 reads CASSRLGFGEKLFF. DNA for the CDR3: TGCGCCAGCAGCCGACTAGGGTTCGGTGAAAAACTGTTTTTT.

In its sample, this clone was seen once. V and J are TRBV4-3 and TRBJ2-1; 9 positions agree with TRBD1. The V segment lost 2 bases and the J segment 10 bases; nucleotides outside the gene matches: 12. Germline CDR1 reads LGHNA; CDR2 reads YSLEER. This CDR3 has 16 amino acids. The CDR3 DNA sequence: TGCGCCAGCAGCCAAACCCGGGACAGGGTTCCTCGCGAGCAGTTCTTC. It codes for CASSQTRDRVPREQFF.

This chain connects TRBV6-5 to TRBJ2-5; perhaps D is TRBD1 or TRBD2 (5 bases each). The CDR3 spans 14 residues. Per the germline V gene, CDR1 is MNHEY and CDR2 is SVGAGI. Between the trimmed V and J ends, which lost 5 bases and 4 bases, there was a span of 14 bases. CDR3 sequence (DNA): TGTGCCAGCAGTCCGGGGCTGTGGAGAGAGACCCAGTACTTC. Its protein is CASSPGLWRETQYF.

The chain carries TRBV9 and TRBJ1-6; perhaps TRBD1 as D (5 bases). This CDR3 has 18 residues. Trimming shortened V by 4 bases and J by 4 bases, and 21 bases separated the two germline ends. Germline V gene sequence: CDR1 SGDLS, CDR2 YYNGEE. CDR3 DNA sequence: TGTGCCAGCAGCCCTGGGGGTGGAGGGAATAATTATAATTCACCCCTCCACTTT. It is translated as CASSPGGGGNNYNSPLHF.

The rearrangement links TRBV12-2 to TRBJ1-2. TRBV12-2 is described as a pseudogene. The CDR3 runs 11 residues. This CDR3 is CASRFRYGYTF. The DNA of the CDR3 is TGTGCAAGTCGCTTTCGCTATGGCTACACCTTC.

The chain has TRBV6-1 and TRBJ1-3; maybe TRBD1 (5 bases). Per germline, CDR1 MNHNS and CDR2 SASEGT. V was clipped by 6 bases and J by 8 bases, with 17 bases between them. The CDR3 contains 14 residues. The chain's CDR3 is CASRKTGLGDTIYF. The DNA of the CDR3 is TGTGCCAGCAGGAAAACAGGCCTCGGGGACACCATATATTTT.